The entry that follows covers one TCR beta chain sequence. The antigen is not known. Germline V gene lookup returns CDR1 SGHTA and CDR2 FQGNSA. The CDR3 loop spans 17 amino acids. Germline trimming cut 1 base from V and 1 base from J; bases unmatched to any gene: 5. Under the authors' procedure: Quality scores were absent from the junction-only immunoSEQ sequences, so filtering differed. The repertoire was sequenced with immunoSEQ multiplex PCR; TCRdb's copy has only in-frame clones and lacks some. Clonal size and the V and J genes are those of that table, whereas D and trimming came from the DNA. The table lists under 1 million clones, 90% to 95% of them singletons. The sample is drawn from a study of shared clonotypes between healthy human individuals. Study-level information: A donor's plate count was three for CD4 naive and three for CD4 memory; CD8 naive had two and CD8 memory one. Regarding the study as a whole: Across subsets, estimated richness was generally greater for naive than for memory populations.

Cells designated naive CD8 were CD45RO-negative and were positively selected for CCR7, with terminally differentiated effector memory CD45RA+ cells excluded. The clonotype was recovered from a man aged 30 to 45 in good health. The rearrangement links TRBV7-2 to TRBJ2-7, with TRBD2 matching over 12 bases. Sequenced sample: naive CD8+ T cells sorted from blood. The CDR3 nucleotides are TGTGCCAGCAGCTTAGGTACTAGCGGGAGGAGGTCCTACGAGCAGTACTTC. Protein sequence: CASSLGTSGRRSYEQYF.